The 14 T cell receptor beta chains below come from one sample, sequenced in a study of blood T cell repertoires in COVID-19. Repertoires were generated with immunoSEQ multiplex PCR, while TCRdb's copy carries only in-frame clones and drops some. The sample consists of approximately 97,000 clones, about 85% of them appearing once. The material sequenced was peripheral blood. These receptor sequences come from a woman between 45 and 60 years old with COVID-19, enrolled during active disease.

This clone is a singleton in its sample. The chain combines TRBV5-1 with TRBJ1-1, with D uncertain. The V gene's germline CDR1 is SGHRS and CDR2 YFSETQ. The CDR3 runs 13 residues. Trimming removed 0 bases at V and 3 bases at J, with 6 bases between. CDR3 DNA sequence: TGCGCCAGCAGCTTGGTAGTAGACACTGAAGCTTTCTTT. This translates into CASSLVVDTEAFF.

The chain employs TRBV3-1 (or the pseudogene TRBV3-2) and TRBJ2-7; TRBD2 matches at 9 bases. The V segment lost 9 bases and the J segment 2 bases; nucleotides outside the gene matches: 14. CDR3 length: 16 amino acids. In germline, CDR1 is LGHDT, CDR2 YNNKEL (reference sequence). The CDR3 DNA sequence: TGTGCCAGTCGTCTCGAAAGCGGGGGGCCGGCCTACGAGCAGTACTTC. Protein sequence: CASRLESGGPAYEQYF.

The chain recombines TRBV30 with TRBJ2-3; TRBD2 matches at 7 bases. V shed 1 base, J shed 10 bases, and the junction held 5 bases outside the gene matches. The CDR3 extends over 12 amino acids. The V gene's germline CDR1 is GTSNPN and CDR2 SVGIG (reference sequence). This CDR3 is CAWSAGLVPQYF. In DNA form, the CDR3 reads TGTGCCTGGAGTGCTGGACTAGTTCCGCAGTATTTT.

Only one count was recorded for this clone. The chain uses TRBV18 and TRBJ2-2, with a weak D call TRBD1 (6 bases). This CDR3 spans 13 amino acids. Between the trimmed V and J ends, which lost 1 base and 6 bases, there was a span of 6 bases. Germline CDR1 KGHSH, CDR2 LQKENI. The CDR3 reads CASSPQGAGELFF. CDR3 coding DNA: TGTGCCAGCTCACCACAGGGGGCCGGGGAGCTGTTTTTT.

The V gene is TRBV7-2, the J gene TRBJ2-2; D may be TRBD1 (5 bases). The CDR3 length is 16 residues. Germline V gene lookup returns CDR1 SGHTA and CDR2 FQGNSA. Between the trimmed V and J ends, which lost 5 bases and 6 bases, there was a span of 19 bases. The DNA for the CDR3 is TGTGCCAGCAGCCCGCAGGCCAGGGTGAATGCCGGGGAGCTGTTTTTT. This encodes CASSPQARVNAGELFF.

V is TRBV7-9 and J is TRBJ2-3; 8 nucleotides align to TRBD2. The CDR3 consists of 15 residues. CDR1 is SEHNR and CDR2 is FQNEAQ in the germline V gene (reference sequence). The ends lost 5 bases at V and 3 bases at J; junction bases unmatched: 7. Here the CDR3 DNA reads TGTGCCAGCAGCCTACGGGGGGGCGGTACAGATACGCAGTATTTT. Residues: CASSLRGGGTDTQYF. The whole variable domain, remainder taken from reference TRBV7-9 and TRBJ2-3, is DTGVSQNPRHKITKRGQNVTFRCDPISEHNRLYWYRQTLGQGPEFLTYFQNEAQLEKSRLLSDRFSAERPKGSFSTLEIQRTEQGDSAMYLCASSLRGGGTDTQYFGPGTRLTVL.

This clone has only a few counts. The chain carries TRBV27 and TRBJ1-2, with D maybe TRBD1 (5 bases). The CDR3 contains 16 residues. Trimming shortened V by 6 bases and J by 8 bases, and 25 bases separated the two germline ends. The germline gives CDR1 MNHEY, CDR2 SMNVEV (reference sequence). CDR3 sequence reads: CASRVPGPSGGSGYTF. The DNA of the CDR3 is TGTGCCAGCAGGGTACCGGGGCCCTCGGGAGGCAGCGGCTACACCTTC.

The V gene is TRBV19, the J gene TRBJ1-5; D gene ambiguous. The CDR3 loop spans 14 amino acids. Per the germline V gene, CDR1 is LNHDA and CDR2 is SQIVND (reference sequence). The V end lost 2 bases, the J end lost 0 bases, and 5 bases lay between the germline ends. The CDR3 sequence is CASSITSSNQPQHF. In nucleotides, the CDR3 is TGTGCCAGTAGTATAACTTCTAGCAATCAGCCCCAGCATTTT. Variable domain in full (rest from reference TRBV19 and TRBJ1-5): DGGITQSPKYLFRKEGQNVTLSCEQNLNHDAMYWYRQDPGQGLRLIYYSQIVNDFQKGDIAEGYSVSREKKESFPLTVTSAQKNPTAFYLCASSITSSNQPQHFGDGTRLSIL.

V is TRBV6-6 and J is TRBJ1-1; D is perhaps TRBD1 (6 bases). Germline values: CDR1 MNHNY, CDR2 SVGAGI (reference sequence). The CDR3 is made up of 14 amino acids. The germline V and J ends were trimmed by 7 bases and 0 bases, with 12 bases remaining between them. The CDR3 is CASTIQGMNTEAFF. The CDR3 bases are TGTGCCAGCACCATACAGGGCATGAACACTGAAGCTTTCTTT.

This sequence joins TRBV2 and TRBJ1-1; maybe TRBD1 (6 bases). V gave up 3 bases and J gave up 2 bases, with 13 bases separating them. The germline CDR1 and CDR2 sequences are SNHLY and FYNNEI. The CDR3 is 15 residues long. The CDR3 DNA is TGTGCCAGCAGTGATTCAGACAGGCTAAACACTGAAGCTTTCTTT. The encoded protein is CASSDSDRLNTEAFF.

This rearrangement joins TRBV6-2 or TRBV6-3 to TRBJ2-7, with TRBD1 identical over 8 bases. The CDR3 consists of 14 residues. Trimming at V came to 2 bases and at J to 5 bases, leaving 5 bases not matched to a gene. CDR1 MNHEY and CDR2 SVGEGT come from the germline V gene. The CDR3 bases are TGTGCCAGCAGTTACCAGGACAGGGCCAACGAGCAGTACTTC. Translated, it gives CASSYQDRANEQYF.

V and J are TRBV3-1 (or the pseudogene TRBV3-2) and TRBJ2-1; D call uncertain. CDR3 size: 13 residues. V lost 2 bases, J lost 6 bases, and 8 bases lay in between. Germline-derived CDR1 and CDR2 are LGHDT and YNNKEL (reference sequence). CDR3 sequence (DNA): TGTGCCAGCAGCCAAACCAGAGGCAATGAGCAGTTCTTC. Encoded protein: CASSQTRGNEQFF.

The V and J genes are TRBV19 and TRBJ2-7; 9 nucleotides match TRBD1. This CDR3 region has 16 residues. The junction had 12 bases not matched to a gene; V was cut back by 6 bases and J by 3 bases. Per the germline V gene, CDR1 is LNHDA and CDR2 is SQIVND (reference sequence). The CDR3 DNA follows: TGTGCCAGTAGCTTAGATGGGACAGGGTTCCTCTACGAGCAGTACTTC. This gives the protein CASSLDGTGFLYEQYF.

V is TRBV4-3 and J is TRBJ2-4; TRBD1 agrees at 9 bases. Germline V gene sequence: CDR1 LGHNA, CDR2 YSLEER. With 1 base clipped from V and 7 bases from J, the junction kept 11 bases outside the gene matches. The CDR3 runs to 17 residues. Written as DNA, the CDR3 is TGCGCCAGCAGCCAAGGTCAGGTACAGGGGGCAAGGAACATTCAGTACTTC. Its translation: CASSQGQVQGARNIQYF.